The 29 T cell receptor beta chains below were found in one sample sequenced in a study of T cells in localized non-small cell lung cancer. Here immunoSEQ multiplex PCR was the method, and the copy in TCRdb shows in-frame clones only, minus some. Among about 53,000 clones listed, around four fifths were seen once. This specimen was peripheral blood mononuclear cells, taken before any cancer treatment. The receptors shown here come from a man between 40 and 70 years old with stage III lung adenocarcinoma.

This rearrangement joins TRBV7-3 to TRBJ2-3; D uncertain. Per germline, CDR1 SGHTA and CDR2 FQGTGA. The CDR3 covers 14 residues. V was clipped by 4 bases and J by 2 bases, with 10 bases between them. Written as DNA, the CDR3 is TGTGCCAGCAGCTACAACGGCAACACAGATACGCAGTATTTT. It is translated as CASSYNGNTDTQYF.

The chain is built from TRBV6-1 and TRBJ2-7; the D gene is possibly TRBD2 (6 bases). Germline CDR1 and CDR2: MNHNS and SASEGT. This CDR3 is 14 amino acids long. V was cut by 4 bases and J by 7 bases, with 17 bases left in between. CDR3 amino acids: CASSGDLPPEEQYF. Here the CDR3 DNA reads TGTGCCAGCAGTGGGGACTTACCGCCAGAGGAGCAGTACTTC.

The chain is built from TRBV7-6 and TRBJ1-2; 9 nucleotides line up with TRBD1. V lost 3 bases, J lost 2 bases, and 1 base stayed unmatched. The CDR3 spans 14 residues. Per germline, CDR1 SGHVS and CDR2 FNYEAQ. CDR3 sequence reads: CASSFGTGNYGYTF. CDR3 nucleotides: TGTGCCAGCAGCTTCGGGACAGGGAACTATGGCTACACCTTC. The whole variable domain, remainder taken from reference TRBV7-6 and TRBJ1-2, is GAGVSQSPRYKVTKRGQDVALRCDPISGHVSLYWYRQALGQGPEFLTYFNYEAQQDKSGLPNDRFSAERPEGSISTLTIQRTEQRDSAMYRCASSFGTGNYGYTFGSGTRLTVV.

This chain connects TRBV2 to TRBJ2-3; 9 nucleotides match TRBD1. The length of the CDR3 is 14 residues. The V gene end was trimmed by 6 bases and the J gene end by 4 bases; junction bases not matched to a gene: 5. CDR1 is SNHLY, CDR2 FYNNEI, per germline. The DNA of the CDR3 is TGTGCCAGCAGGGACAGGGGCGGCTCAGATACGCAGTATTTT. Protein sequence: CASRDRGGSDTQYF.

The chain is built from TRBV28 and TRBJ2-5; possibly TRBD2 for D (6 bases). The CDR3 contains 15 residues. Germline V gene sequence: CDR1 MDHEN, CDR2 SYDVKM. Trimming left V 4 bases short and J 4 bases short, with 16 bases between. The CDR3 DNA reads TGTGCCAGCAGTTCCCCGGAGGGGAAAGGAGAGACCCAGTACTTC. As protein: CASSSPEGKGETQYF.

A few counts support this clone. V gene TRBV2 combines with J gene TRBJ1-1; D gene uncertain. V gave up 6 bases and J gave up 3 bases, with 5 bases separating them. From germline, CDR1 is SNHLY and CDR2 FYNNEI. CDR3 length equals 11 residues. For the CDR3, the DNA is TGTGCCAGCAGGGCCGACACTGAAGCTTTCTTT. It translates to CASRADTEAFF.

The rearrangement links TRBV5-3 to TRBJ2-7; the match to TRBD1 covers 11 bases. TRBV5-3 is marked as an open reading frame, function uncertain. The junction had 7 bases not matched to a gene; V was cut back by 8 bases and J by 6 bases. This CDR3 contains 13 residues. The CDR3 region is CASSTGQGVEQYF. CDR3 nucleotides: TGTGCCAGCAGCACGGGACAGGGGGTCGAGCAGTACTTC.

The chain has TRBV18 and TRBJ2-7; D is possibly TRBD2 (7 bases). Germline V gives CDR1 KGHSH, CDR2 LQKENI. The CDR3 consists of 15 residues. Trimming pared 6 bases from V and 2 bases from J, leaving 17 bases between. The CDR3 loop is CASSSKGGGAYEQYF. CDR3 bases: TGTGCCAGCTCCTCTAAGGGAGGGGGTGCCTACGAGCAGTACTTC.

The chain couples TRBV5-6 to TRBJ2-2, with 10 bases that match TRBD2. The CDR3 contains 15 residues. Germline values: CDR1 SGHDT, CDR2 YYEEEE. The V segment lost 3 bases and the J segment 9 bases; nucleotides outside the gene matches: 8. This CDR3 reads CASSSASGSVWELFF. In nucleotides, the CDR3 is TGTGCCAGCAGCTCCGCTAGCGGGAGTGTCTGGGAGCTGTTTTTT.

The chain carries TRBV4-1 and TRBJ1-5, with TRBD1 as a possible D gene (5 bases). Germline V gene lookup returns CDR1 MGHRA and CDR2 YSYEKL. The V end was cut by 7 bases, the J end by 0 bases, with 10 bases between. The CDR3 sequence is 14 residues long. CDR3 coding DNA: TGCGCCAGCATCATCGGGACTAGCAATCAGCCCCAGCATTTT. Protein: CASIIGTSNQPQHF.

The CDR3 region is CASSTQGQGMDLDYGYTF. CDR3 bases: TGTGCCAGCAGCACTCAGGGGCAGGGGATGGACTTAGACTATGGCTACACCTTC. The chain couples TRBV7-9 to TRBJ1-2; TRBD1 is a possible D gene (6 bases). Trimming removed 5 bases from V and 3 bases from J, with 25 bases in between. The CDR3 consists of 18 residues. Germline CDR1 reads SEHNR; CDR2 reads FQNEAQ (reference sequence).

This clone has only a few counts. The rearrangement links TRBV7-9 to TRBJ2-2; 8 positions match TRBD1. The CDR3 covers 16 residues. Germline CDR1 is SEHNR and CDR2 is FQNEAQ (reference sequence). The V segment lost 2 bases and the J segment 7 bases; nucleotides outside the gene matches: 9. Written as DNA, the CDR3 is TGTGCCAGCAGCTTAAGCTCAGGGGGCGTCGGCGGGGAGCTGTTTTTT. Residues: CASSLSSGGVGGELFF.

The V call is TRBV19, the J call TRBJ1-5, with D possibly matching TRBD1 (5 bases). The length of the CDR3 is 14 residues. The V and J ends lost 4 bases and 3 bases respectively, with 10 bases between them. In germline, CDR1 is LNHDA, CDR2 SQIVND (reference sequence). This chain's CDR3 is CASSKGRFNQPQHF. Written as DNA, the CDR3 is TGTGCCAGTAGTAAGGGGCGGTTCAATCAGCCCCAGCATTTT.

V usage is TRBV9 and J usage is TRBJ1-3, with 7 bases matching TRBD1. Germline V gives CDR1 SGDLS, CDR2 YYNGEE. The V and J ends lost 4 bases and 4 bases, in that order; junction bases with no gene match: 11. This CDR3 has 16 residues. The chain's CDR3 is CASSRQGLNLGNTIYF. CDR3 coding DNA: TGTGCCAGCAGCCGACAGGGACTAAACTTGGGAAACACCATATATTTT.

The chain joins TRBV28 to TRBJ1-2, with TRBD1 identical over 8 bases. Per germline, CDR1 MDHEN and CDR2 SYDVKM. J gave up 1 base and V 5 bases, and 3 bases lay outside the gene matches. There are 14 residues in the CDR3. The CDR3: CASSLGQGNYGYTF. CDR3 nucleotide sequence: TGTGCCAGCAGTCTAGGACAGGGTAACTATGGCTACACCTTC.

The V gene is TRBV7-9, the J gene TRBJ1-4; D ambiguous. The germline V gene has CDR1 SEHNR and CDR2 FQNEAQ (reference sequence). CDR3 length: 16 amino acids. Trimming removed 6 bases at V and 8 bases at J, with 22 bases between. As DNA, the CDR3 is TGTGCCAGCAGTACCCCCGCGGGGAGCTCGACGGAAAAACTGTTTTTT. It yields the protein CASSTPAGSSTEKLFF.

This chain links TRBV29-1 with TRBJ2-1, with 9 bases fitting TRBD2. The germline V gene encodes CDR1 SQVTM and CDR2 ANQGSEA. The CDR3 is made up of 13 amino acids. The V and J ends lost 6 bases and 7 bases, in that order; junction bases with no gene match: 7. In DNA, the CDR3 is TGCAGCGTCCGGCGGGAGGGCCCTAATGAGCAGTTCTTC. This codes for CSVRREGPNEQFF.

The chain joins TRBV6-5 to TRBJ2-7, with D unresolved. With 0 bases removed from V and 3 bases from J, the gap between germline ends came to 12 bases. In germline, CDR1 is MNHEY, CDR2 SVGAGI. The CDR3 has 15 amino acids. DNA for the CDR3: TGTGCCAGCAGTTACTCCTGGGGTAGTGGCTACGAGCAGTACTTC. It is translated as CASSYSWGSGYEQYF.

This clone was detected a few times. The chain is built from TRBV12-5 and TRBJ1-4; D gene uncertain. Trimming stripped 0 bases from V and 12 bases from J, with 8 bases between. The germline V gene has CDR1 LGHNT and CDR2 FRNRAP. The CDR3 has 12 amino acids. The CDR3 region is CASGLVGMELFF. The CDR3 DNA reads TGTGCTAGTGGTTTGGTTGGGATGGAACTGTTTTTT. Full variable domain (outside the CDR3, taken from reference TRBV12-5 and TRBJ1-4): DARVTQTPRHKVTEMGQEVTMRCQPILGHNTVFWYRQTMMQGLELLAYFRNRAPLDDSGMPKDRFSAEMPDATLATLKIQPSEPRDSAVYFCASGLVGMELFFGSGTQLSVL.

The chain carries TRBV10-3 and TRBJ2-3; no definite D call. V dropped 3 bases and J dropped 4 bases, with 14 bases sitting between them. This CDR3 has 15 residues. Germline CDR1 reads ENHRY; CDR2 reads SYGVKD. The CDR3 spells CAISEGPVSADTQYF. The CDR3 nucleotides are TGTGCCATCAGTGAAGGGCCGGTATCCGCAGATACGCAGTATTTT.

The chain employs TRBV2 and TRBJ2-1; D is perhaps TRBD2 (6 bases). V was shortened by 3 bases and J by 1 base, with 10 bases between the two germline ends. The germline V gene encodes CDR1 SNHLY and CDR2 FYNNEI. This CDR3 has 15 residues. CDR3 nucleotides: TGTGCCAGCAGTGACAGCGGGCTGTCCTACAATGAGCAGTTCTTC. Amino acid sequence: CASSDSGLSYNEQFF.

The CDR3 DNA reads TGTGCCAGTAGTCTTAACCGGGACAGGGATGCTTTCTTT. Its translation: CASSLNRDRDAFF. J is TRBJ1-1 and V is TRBV19; 9 bases match TRBD1. Germline CDR1 reads LNHDA; CDR2 reads SQIVND (reference sequence). The CDR3 is 13 residues long. V gave up 5 bases and J gave up 11 bases; unmatched junction bases: 9.

The chain uses TRBV5-1 and TRBJ2-3, with D uncertain. Trimming pared 0 bases from V and 2 bases from J, leaving 10 bases between. Germline V CDR1 and CDR2: SGHRS, YFSETQ. The CDR3 has 15 residues. DNA of the CDR3: TGCGCCAGCAGCTTGGAGAGTCGGACCACAGATACGCAGTATTTT. Amino acids: CASSLESRTTDTQYF.

This clone was found a few times. The chain joins TRBV6-1 to TRBJ1-5; 7 bases fit TRBD1. This CDR3 comprises 15 residues. The junction had 6 bases not matched to a gene; V was cut back by 7 bases and J by 0 bases. Germline lookup yields CDR1 MNHNS and CDR2 SASEGT. CDR3: CASIVQGHSNQPQHF. CDR3 in DNA: TGTGCCAGCATCGTACAGGGGCATAGCAATCAGCCCCAGCATTTT.

V gene TRBV5-1 combines with J gene TRBJ1-1; a weak D match, TRBD1 (5 bases). Per germline, CDR1 SGHRS and CDR2 YFSETQ. CDR3 length equals 18 residues. With 3 bases removed from V and 1 base from J, the gap between germline ends came to 22 bases. CDR3 amino acids: CASSSPGGAWRENTEAFF. CDR3 bases: TGCGCCAGCAGCTCCCCTGGGGGAGCCTGGCGAGAGAACACTGAAGCTTTCTTT.

This clone is a singleton in its sample. CDR3 loop: CASSYSGQGETQYF. DNA for the CDR3: TGTGCCAGCAGTTATTCAGGACAGGGAGAGACCCAGTACTTC. The V gene is TRBV6-5, the J gene TRBJ2-5, with TRBD1 identical over 8 bases. The CDR3 consists of 14 residues. V shed 3 bases, J shed 4 bases, and the junction held 4 bases outside the gene matches. The germline gives CDR1 MNHEY, CDR2 SVGAGI.

The chain links TRBV30 to TRBJ2-5; D gene uncertain. Germline-derived CDR1 and CDR2 are GTSNPN and SVGIG (reference sequence). The CDR3 has 12 residues. V was shortened by 5 bases and J by 6 bases, with 13 bases between the two germline ends. The CDR3 region has the DNA TGTGCCTGGGCCGGGTCCTGGAAGACCCAGTACTTC. Its translation is CAWAGSWKTQYF.

This chain uses TRBV11-1 with TRBJ2-5; either TRBD1 or TRBD2 may fit D (6 bases each). The CDR3 has 13 amino acids. Trimming cost V 5 bases and J 5 bases, with 12 bases left between them. Germline CDR1 is SGHAT and CDR2 is FQDESV (reference sequence). CDR3 coding DNA: TGTGCCAGCAGCCCAAGGGGGGCGGAGACCCAGTACTTC. It yields the protein CASSPRGAETQYF.

The chain recombines TRBV7-2 with TRBJ1-2; a possible D gene is TRBD1 (6 bases). Germline lookup yields CDR1 SGHTA and CDR2 FQGNSA. The CDR3 spans 15 residues. V was cut by 5 bases and J by 4 bases, with 17 bases left in between. The CDR3 DNA reads as TGTGCCAGCAGCGGCCCGGGGGGGCTAAGCTATGGCTACACCTTC. Amino acids: CASSGPGGLSYGYTF.